The rows below give T cell receptor beta chains drawn from one sample of a study of identical twins. TCRdb itself ran the 5' RACE reads through MiXCR, one entry per CDR3 protein. Here the sample spans 1.5 million to 2 million distinct CDR3 sequences, under 35% being singletons. Sequencing used cord blood. These receptors originate from a newborn girl in good health. The CDR3 runs from the conserved cysteine through the conserved F or W. Fields, in order: CDR3 DNA, CDR3 protein, clone size, J gene, V gene, D gene. A D gene is named only where the DNA matches it firmly. Where a row states a size, it is once, few, many or the class of an expanded clone; other rows omit it.

cdr3_nt: TGTGCCAGCAGGCCGGATGGTGGGATAGCTTTCTTT
cdr3_aa: CASRPDGGIAFF
clone_size: .
j_call: TRBJ1-1
v_call: TRBV12-3/TRBV12-4
d_call: .

cdr3_nt: TGTGCCAGCAGTGTTTGGGCGGGTAGCGGATACACCGGGGAGCTGTTTTTT
cdr3_aa: CASSVWAGSGYTGELFF
clone_size: few
j_call: TRBJ2-2
v_call: TRBV27
d_call: .

cdr3_nt: TGTGCCAGCAGCTTGGCATTAGTCCAAGAGACCCAGTACTTC
cdr3_aa: CASSLALVQETQYF
clone_size: .
j_call: TRBJ2-5
v_call: TRBV5-6
d_call: .

cdr3_nt: TGCAGTGCTAACCCCGGGACAGGGTCTAACTATGGCTACACCTTC
cdr3_aa: CSANPGTGSNYGYTF
clone_size: .
j_call: TRBJ1-2
v_call: TRBV20-1
d_call: TRBD1

cdr3_nt: TGCAGTGCAACGGGGACTAGCGGGACGAGCTCCTACGAGCAGTACTTC
cdr3_aa: CSATGTSGTSSYEQYF
clone_size: .
j_call: TRBJ2-7
v_call: TRBV20-1
d_call: TRBD2

cdr3_nt: TGTGCCTGGACCAGTCGGGGGTTGGAGCAGTTCTTC
cdr3_aa: CAWTSRGLEQFF
clone_size: few
j_call: TRBJ2-1
v_call: TRBV30
d_call: .

cdr3_nt: TGTGCCAGCAGGACTAGCGGGGGGTCAGATACGCAGTATTTT
cdr3_aa: CASRTSGGSDTQYF
clone_size: few
j_call: TRBJ2-3
v_call: TRBV7-9
d_call: TRBD2

cdr3_nt: TGTGCCAGCAGCTTACGTCGGGGTAGCGGTACCTACGAGCAGTACTTC
cdr3_aa: CASSLRRGSGTYEQYF
clone_size: few
j_call: TRBJ2-7
v_call: TRBV13
d_call: .

cdr3_nt: TGTGCCAGCAGTGATTTCGGGAGAGTCTACGAGCAGTACTTC
cdr3_aa: CASSDFGRVYEQYF
clone_size: .
j_call: TRBJ2-7
v_call: TRBV2
d_call: .

cdr3_nt: TGTGCCAGCACCTTTACTAGCGGGGGGGCGACCTACGAGCAGTACTTC
cdr3_aa: CASTFTSGGATYEQYF
clone_size: few
j_call: TRBJ2-7
v_call: TRBV11-2
d_call: TRBD2

cdr3_nt: TGTGCCAGCAGTTCGGGGGGCGCGAACACTGAAGCTTTCTTT
cdr3_aa: CASSSGGANTEAFF
clone_size: many
j_call: TRBJ1-1
v_call: TRBV5-4
d_call: .

cdr3_nt: TGTGCCAGCAGCCAGCTAAACGCGGGGGGCCTGGATACGCAGTATTTT
cdr3_aa: CASSQLNAGGLDTQYF
clone_size: few
j_call: TRBJ2-3
v_call: TRBV4-2
d_call: TRBD2

cdr3_nt: TGTGCCAGCAGTTACCTGACAGGGACTAACAATCAGCCCCAGCATTTT
cdr3_aa: CASSYLTGTNNQPQHF
clone_size: once
j_call: TRBJ1-5
v_call: TRBV6-2/TRBV6-3
d_call: TRBD1

cdr3_nt: TGTGCCAGCAGCAAAGAGCGGGACAGGGGTGGCTACACCTTC
cdr3_aa: CASSKERDRGGYTF
clone_size: .
j_call: TRBJ1-2
v_call: TRBV21-1
d_call: .

cdr3_nt: TGCAGCGTCAACCTCGGCGCCTATGGCTACACCTTC
cdr3_aa: CSVNLGAYGYTF
clone_size: .
j_call: TRBJ1-2
v_call: TRBV29-1
d_call: .

cdr3_nt: TGTGCCAGCAGCGTAGGGGGACTAGCGACTAATGAGCAGTTCTTC
cdr3_aa: CASSVGGLATNEQFF
clone_size: .
j_call: TRBJ2-1
v_call: TRBV9
d_call: TRBD2

cdr3_nt: TGTGCCAGCAGCCAAGAGCGAAGCACAGATACGCAGTATTTT
cdr3_aa: CASSQERSTDTQYF
clone_size: many
j_call: TRBJ2-3
v_call: TRBV3-1
d_call: .

cdr3_nt: TGTGCCAGCTCACCACCGATCGAGCGGATGAATGAGCAGTTCTTC
cdr3_aa: CASSPPIERMNEQFF
clone_size: few
j_call: TRBJ2-1
v_call: TRBV18
d_call: .

cdr3_nt: TGTGCCAGTAGTATGGCCGGGACAGGTGTTAACACTGAAGCTTTCTTT
cdr3_aa: CASSMAGTGVNTEAFF
clone_size: once
j_call: TRBJ1-1
v_call: TRBV19
d_call: TRBD1

cdr3_nt: TGTGCCAGCAGCGATCGACTAAACACCATATATTTT
cdr3_aa: CASSDRLNTIYF
clone_size: .
j_call: TRBJ1-3
v_call: TRBV7-2
d_call: .

cdr3_nt: TGTGCCAGCAGTCGCCCCCGGCAGGGGTTGTTGGTGGATACGCAGTATTTT
cdr3_aa: CASSRPRQGLLVDTQYF
clone_size: few
j_call: TRBJ2-3
v_call: TRBV12-3/TRBV12-4
d_call: .

cdr3_nt: TGCGCCAGCAGCTCAAGATCGGGACTAGCGGGTTACAATGAGCAGTTCTTC
cdr3_aa: CASSSRSGLAGYNEQFF
clone_size: .
j_call: TRBJ2-1
v_call: TRBV4-1
d_call: TRBD2